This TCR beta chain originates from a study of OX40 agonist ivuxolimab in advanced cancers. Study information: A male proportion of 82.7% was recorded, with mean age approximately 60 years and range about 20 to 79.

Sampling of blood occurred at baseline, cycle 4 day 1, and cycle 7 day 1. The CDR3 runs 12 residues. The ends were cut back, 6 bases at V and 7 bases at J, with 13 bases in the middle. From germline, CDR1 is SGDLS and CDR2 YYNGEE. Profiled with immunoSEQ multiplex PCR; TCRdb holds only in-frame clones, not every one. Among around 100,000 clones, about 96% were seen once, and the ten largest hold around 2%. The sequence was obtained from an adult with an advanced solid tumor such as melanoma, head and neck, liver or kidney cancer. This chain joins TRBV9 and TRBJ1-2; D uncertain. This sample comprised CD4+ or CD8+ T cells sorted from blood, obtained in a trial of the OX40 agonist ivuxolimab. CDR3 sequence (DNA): TGTGCCAGCACAGGAGGCATGGGTGGCTACACCTTC. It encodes CASTGGMGGYTF.